The clone carrying this T cell receptor (beta chain) was recorded at least ten times. One entry per CDR3 protein, called by TCRdb with MiXCR from the 5' RACE reads. Among 25,000 to 35,000 distinct CDR3 sequences listed, 10% were seen once. The CDR3 is made up of 14 amino acids. Trimming took off 3 bases at V and 6 bases at J, with 13 bases between the two ends. The data originate from a study of spatial heterogeneity in lung cancer. Whole-study context: Median follow-up for sequenced PBMC samples was about two years after resection, when such samples existed. Alpha-chain sequences were detected in numbers that were consistently lower than beta-chain sequences.

Time point specified: blood at routine non-recurrence follow-up after resection. Whole RNA obtained from tumor, nontumor lung or frozen PBMC underwent sequencing without sorting. This TCR came from a female donor with early-stage non-small cell lung cancer. Sample: PBMCs, taken at follow-up. The rearrangement uses TRBV12-3 or TRBV12-4 and TRBJ2-3; D may be TRBD1 (7 bases). CDR3 in DNA: TGTGCCAGCAGTTTGCGCAGGGGGAGGGATACGCAGTATTTT. It specifies CASSLRRGRDTQYF.